Below are 19 T cell receptor beta chains sequenced from a single sample in a study of blood T cell repertoires in COVID-19 (TCRdb year 2020). Library creation used the immunoSEQ multiplex PCR assay. The clones in this table, taken by TCRdb from immuneACCESS, are in-frame only. Not every clone is retained; where verified, under half of the shortfall comes from an unresolved V gene, and the cause of the rest is unknown. The sample profile shows 200,000 to 250,000 clones; around 83% of them were found once. The top ten clonotypes cover less than 7% of the sample. The sequenced sample was PBMCs or T cells enriched from blood (not recorded which). These receptors were collected from a woman between 40 and 55 years old who had recovered from COVID-19.

Here the CDR3 DNA reads TGCAGCGTTCCCGTTTTGAGTAGCGGGGTCTACAATGAGCAGTTCTTC. This sequence encodes CSVPVLSSGVYNEQFF. The chain has TRBV29-1 and TRBJ2-1; 8 bases align to TRBD2. This CDR3 is built from 16 residues. Looked up from germline, CDR1 is SQVTM and CDR2 is ANQGSEA. The V and J ends lost 5 bases and 3 bases, in that order; junction bases with no gene match: 12.

The CDR3 DNA is TGTGCCAGCAGCTTGTCTAGCGGGCCAGATACGCAGTATTTT. This codes for CASSLSSGPDTQYF. This rearrangement joins TRBV7-2 to TRBJ2-3; 8 bases match TRBD2. V lost 3 bases, J lost 4 bases, and 3 bases stayed unmatched. Looked up from germline, CDR1 is SGHTA and CDR2 is FQGNSA. The CDR3 extends over 14 amino acids. The full variable domain, completed using reference TRBV7-2 and TRBJ2-3, is GAGVSQSPSNKVTEKGKDVELRCDPISGHTALYWYRQSLGQGLEFLIYFQGNSAPDKSGLPSDRFSAERTGGSVSTLTIQRTQQEDSAVYLCASSLSSGPDTQYFGPGTRLTVL.

The rearrangement links TRBV27 to TRBJ2-7; TRBD1 matches at 7 bases. Losses at the gene ends were 6 bases for V and 1 base for J; bases not matched to a gene: 9. This CDR3 has 15 amino acids. In germline, CDR1 is MNHEY, CDR2 SMNVEV (reference sequence). The CDR3 protein is CASRKGGVRSYEQYF. The CDR3 bases are TGTGCCAGCAGAAAAGGGGGCGTAAGGTCCTACGAGCAGTACTTC.

The DNA of the CDR3 is TGTGCCAGCAGTCCCGGGACAGGGGGATTGGAGACCCAGTACTTC. Amino acids: CASSPGTGGLETQYF. The chain recombines TRBV6-2 or TRBV6-3 with TRBJ2-5, with 11 bases lining up with TRBD1. Trimming cost V 5 bases and J 5 bases; bases outside gene matches: 7. This CDR3 contains 15 residues. Germline V gene data show CDR1 as MNHEY and CDR2 as SVGEGT.

Note on this clone: At the DNA level, this CDR3 is encoded by other sequences in the same sample as well. The J gene is TRBJ1-1, the V gene TRBV19; D ambiguous. CDR1 is LNHDA and CDR2 is SQIVND in the germline V gene (reference sequence). This CDR3 has 12 amino acids. V was clipped by 4 bases and J by 2 bases, with 5 bases between them. The CDR3 nucleotides read TGTGCCAGTAGTACACTTAACACTGAAGCTTTCTTT. It translates to CASSTLNTEAFF.

The chain employs TRBV9 and TRBJ2-5; 7 bases agree with TRBD1. CDR1 is SGDLS and CDR2 is YYNGEE in the germline V gene. There are 14 residues in the CDR3. The ends lost 3 bases at V and 1 base at J; junction bases unmatched: 3. CDR3 sequence: CASSAGTVQETQYF. As DNA, the CDR3 is TGTGCCAGCAGCGCAGGGACAGTCCAAGAGACCCAGTACTTC. Complete variable domain (other parts from reference TRBV9 and TRBJ2-5): DSGVTQTPKHLITATGQRVTLRCSPRSGDLSVYWYQQSLDQGLQFLIQYYNGEERAKGNILERFSAQQFPDLHSELNLSSLELGDSALYFCASSAGTVQETQYFGPGTRLLVL.

This clone was observed a few times. The chain carries TRBV7-3 and TRBJ1-1, with 9 positions matching TRBD1. Germline lookup yields CDR1 SGHTA and CDR2 FQGTGA. Losses at the gene ends were 5 bases for V and 7 bases for J; bases not matched to a gene: 8. The CDR3 has 14 amino acids. The CDR3, as DNA: TGTGCCAGCAGCCCCCAACCGGGACAGGGTGAAGCTTTCTTT. Translation: CASSPQPGQGEAFF. The complete variable domain, with remaining parts taken from reference TRBV7-3 and TRBJ1-1, reads GAGVSQTPSNKVTEKGKYVELRCDPISGHTALYWYRQSLGQGPEFLIYFQGTGAADDSGLPNDRFFAVRPEGSVSTLKIQRTERGDSAVYLCASSPQPGQGEAFFGQGTRLTVV.

The V and J genes are TRBV4-1 and TRBJ2-1, with 8 bases lining up with TRBD2. The CDR3 contains 16 residues. The ends lost 4 bases at V and 8 bases at J; junction bases unmatched: 13. The V gene's germline CDR1 is MGHRA and CDR2 YSYEKL. The CDR3 reads CASSLKGLTGGYEQFF. The CDR3 DNA is TGCGCCAGCAGCCTAAAGGGGCTAACGGGAGGGTATGAGCAGTTCTTC.

The chain combines TRBV5-1 with TRBJ1-1; D gene ambiguous. This CDR3 region has 13 residues. V gave up 3 bases and J gave up 5 bases, with 11 bases separating them. Germline values: CDR1 SGHRS, CDR2 YFSETQ. As DNA, the CDR3 is TGCGCCAGCAGCTCCATACCCGGGACTGAAGCTTTCTTT. Amino acid sequence: CASSSIPGTEAFF.

This chain uses TRBV11-2 with TRBJ2-1; possible D gene TRBD2, 6 bases. The CDR3 totals 18 residues. V was shortened by 1 base and J by 5 bases, with 21 bases between the two germline ends. Germline assignment: CDR1 SGHAT and CDR2 FQNNGV. Written as DNA, the CDR3 is TGTGCCAGCAGCTTAGGGTATTCTCGGGGGAGGCGGAACAATGAGCAGTTCTTC. Its translation: CASSLGYSRGRRNNEQFF.

V and J are TRBV29-1 and TRBJ1-1; 7 positions agree with TRBD1. V shed 6 bases and J 0 bases; nucleotides not matched to a gene: 16. Germline V lookup: CDR1 SQVTM, CDR2 ANQGSEA. The CDR3 contains 17 residues. CDR3 DNA sequence: TGCAGCGTCCAACCCGACCGGACAGGAAACATGAACACTGAAGCTTTCTTT. This translates into CSVQPDRTGNMNTEAFF.

V gene TRBV11-2 combines with J gene TRBJ2-2; 7 nucleotides agree with TRBD2. The ends lost 5 bases at V and 0 bases at J; junction bases unmatched: 6. The CDR3 loop spans 16 amino acids. Germline lookup yields CDR1 SGHAT and CDR2 FQNNGV. CDR3 amino acids: CASSPAAGPNTGELFF. CDR3 nucleotides: TGTGCCAGCAGCCCCGCAGCGGGACCGAACACCGGGGAGCTGTTTTTT.

The rearrangement joins TRBV7-9 to TRBJ1-2; TRBD1 agrees at 9 bases. CDR3 length: 17 residues. The junction had 17 bases not matched to a gene; V was cut back by 7 bases and J by 5 bases. The germline CDR1 and CDR2 sequences are SEHNR and FQNEAQ (reference sequence). The CDR3 here is CASTESRGTGFLYGYTF. The CDR3 bases are TGTGCCAGCACCGAATCGCGAGGGACAGGGTTTTTATATGGCTACACCTTC.

This clone has just a few counts. The chain is built from TRBV27 and TRBJ2-4, with TRBD2 identical over 14 bases. The V and J ends lost 6 bases and 7 bases, in that order; junction bases with no gene match: 8. The CDR3 extends over 16 amino acids. Per the germline V gene, CDR1 is MNHEY and CDR2 is SMNVEV (reference sequence). The CDR3: CASRAGTSGSGNIQYF. CDR3 bases: TGTGCCAGCAGGGCCGGGACTAGCGGGAGTGGGAACATTCAGTACTTC.

V gene TRBV7-9 combines with J gene TRBJ1-2, with D unclear. CDR1 SEHNR and CDR2 FQNEAQ come from the germline V gene (reference sequence). V lost 2 bases to trimming and J lost 0 bases, with 13 bases between them. The CDR3 loop spans 16 amino acids. CDR3 DNA: TGTGCCAGCAGCTTATCTACTCCGGTGGCTAACTATGGCTACACCTTC. Its protein product is CASSLSTPVANYGYTF.

This clone was counted once. This sequence joins TRBV25-1 and TRBJ2-7; 7 nucleotides align to TRBD1. The CDR3 sequence is 14 residues long. The junction had 3 bases not matched to a gene; V was cut back by 3 bases and J by 1 base. CDR1 MGHDK and CDR2 SYGVNS come from the germline V gene. CDR3 sequence (DNA): TGTGCCAGCAGTGATTACAGGGGATCCTACGAGCAGTACTTC. Protein sequence: CASSDYRGSYEQYF.

This chain uses TRBV28 with TRBJ1-1; 7 bases agree with TRBD1. V dropped 3 bases and J dropped 1; count of bases not matched to a gene: 2. This CDR3 region has 14 residues. Germline V gives CDR1 MDHEN, CDR2 SYDVKM. In nucleotides, the CDR3 is TGTGCCAGCAGTTTTCGGACAGGGAACACTGAAGCTTTCTTT. It codes for CASSFRTGNTEAFF.

This chain links TRBV11-2 with TRBJ2-1, with TRBD1 identical over 8 bases. The germline CDR1 and CDR2 sequences are SGHAT and FQNNGV. CDR3 length: 14 amino acids. V gave up 3 bases and J gave up 8 bases; unmatched junction bases: 6. This chain's CDR3 is CASSFRQGPHEQFF. The CDR3 DNA sequence: TGTGCCAGCAGCTTTAGACAGGGGCCCCATGAGCAGTTCTTC.

The CDR3 is CASSIGLRGTNTGELFF. CDR3 DNA sequence: TGTGCCAGTAGTATAGGCTTACGCGGGACGAACACCGGGGAGCTGTTTTTT. This chain uses TRBV19 with TRBJ2-2, with D perhaps TRBD2 (6 bases). This CDR3 has 17 amino acids. Trimming took off 1 base at V and 0 bases at J, with 12 bases between the two ends. Germline values: CDR1 LNHDA, CDR2 SQIVND (reference sequence).